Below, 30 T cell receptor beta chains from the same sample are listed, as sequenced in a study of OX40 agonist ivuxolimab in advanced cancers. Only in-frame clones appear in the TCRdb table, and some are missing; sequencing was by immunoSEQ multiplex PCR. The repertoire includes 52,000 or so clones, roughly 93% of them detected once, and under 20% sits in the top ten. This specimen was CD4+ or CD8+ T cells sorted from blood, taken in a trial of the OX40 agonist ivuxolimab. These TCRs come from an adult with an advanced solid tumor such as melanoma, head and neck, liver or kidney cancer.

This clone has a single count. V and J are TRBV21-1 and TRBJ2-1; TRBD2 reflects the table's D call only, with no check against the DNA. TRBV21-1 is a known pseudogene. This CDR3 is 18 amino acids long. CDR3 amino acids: CASSKAAVARGGENEQFF. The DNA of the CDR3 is TGTGCCAGCAGCAAAGCGGCAGTAGCGCGGGGGGGAGAGAATGAGCAGTTCTTC.

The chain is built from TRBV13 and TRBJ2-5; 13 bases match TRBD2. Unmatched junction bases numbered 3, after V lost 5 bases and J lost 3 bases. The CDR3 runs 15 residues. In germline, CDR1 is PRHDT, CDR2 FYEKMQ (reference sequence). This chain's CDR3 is CASSPGTSGKETQYF. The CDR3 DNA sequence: TGTGCCAGCAGCCCGGGGACTAGCGGGAAAGAGACCCAGTACTTC.

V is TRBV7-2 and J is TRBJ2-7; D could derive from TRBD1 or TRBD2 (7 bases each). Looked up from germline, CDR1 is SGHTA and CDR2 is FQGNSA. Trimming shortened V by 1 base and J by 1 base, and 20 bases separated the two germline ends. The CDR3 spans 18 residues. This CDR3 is CASSLVRGEGAKSYEQYF. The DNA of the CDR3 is TGTGCCAGCAGCTTAGTCCGCGGGGAGGGGGCAAAATCCTACGAGCAGTACTTC.

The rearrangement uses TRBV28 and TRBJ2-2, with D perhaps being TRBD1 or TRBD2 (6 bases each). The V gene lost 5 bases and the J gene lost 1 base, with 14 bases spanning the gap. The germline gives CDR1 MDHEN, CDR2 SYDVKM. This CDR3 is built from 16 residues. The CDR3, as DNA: TGTGCCAGCAGTCCCACAGGGACTCTGAACACCGGGGAGCTGTTTTTT. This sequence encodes CASSPTGTLNTGELFF.

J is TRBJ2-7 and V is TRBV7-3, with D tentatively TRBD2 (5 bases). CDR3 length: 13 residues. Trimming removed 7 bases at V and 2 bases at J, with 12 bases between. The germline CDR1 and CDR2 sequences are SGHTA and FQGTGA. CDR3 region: CASTAGQAYEQYF. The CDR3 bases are TGTGCCAGCACCGCGGGCCAGGCCTACGAGCAGTACTTC.

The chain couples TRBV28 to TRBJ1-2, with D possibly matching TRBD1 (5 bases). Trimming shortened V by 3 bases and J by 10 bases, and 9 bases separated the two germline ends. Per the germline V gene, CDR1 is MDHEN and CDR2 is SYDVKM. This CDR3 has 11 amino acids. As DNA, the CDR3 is TGTGCCAGCAGTTTCAGGGAGAACTACACCTTC. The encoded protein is CASSFRENYTF.

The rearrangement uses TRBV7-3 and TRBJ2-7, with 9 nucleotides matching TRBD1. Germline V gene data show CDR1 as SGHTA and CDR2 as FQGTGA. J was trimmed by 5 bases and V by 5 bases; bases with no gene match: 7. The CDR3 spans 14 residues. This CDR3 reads CASSQGQGWNEQYF. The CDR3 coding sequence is TGTGCCAGCAGCCAGGGACAGGGATGGAACGAGCAGTACTTC.

The CDR3 sequence is CASSQAGTYEQYF. CDR3 nucleotide sequence: TGCGCCAGCAGCCAGGCAGGGACCTACGAGCAGTACTTC. The chain uses TRBV4-1 and TRBJ2-7; weak D call: TRBD1 (5 bases). V shed 3 bases and J shed 2 bases, with 8 bases lying between them. This CDR3 spans 13 amino acids. Germline CDR1 reads MGHRA; CDR2 reads YSYEKL.

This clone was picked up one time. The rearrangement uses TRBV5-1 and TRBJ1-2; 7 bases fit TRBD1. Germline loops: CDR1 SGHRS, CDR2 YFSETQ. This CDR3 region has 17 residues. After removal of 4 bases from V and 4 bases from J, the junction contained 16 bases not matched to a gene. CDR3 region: CASSRGFTGDGIYGYTF. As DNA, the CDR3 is TGCGCCAGCAGCAGGGGTTTCACAGGGGACGGTATCTATGGCTACACCTTC.

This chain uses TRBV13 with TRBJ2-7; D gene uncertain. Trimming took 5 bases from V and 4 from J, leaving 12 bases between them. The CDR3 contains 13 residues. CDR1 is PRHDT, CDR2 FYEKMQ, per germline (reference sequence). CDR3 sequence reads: CASSPPLEYEQYF. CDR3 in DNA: TGTGCCAGCAGCCCCCCCCTGGAATACGAGCAGTACTTC.

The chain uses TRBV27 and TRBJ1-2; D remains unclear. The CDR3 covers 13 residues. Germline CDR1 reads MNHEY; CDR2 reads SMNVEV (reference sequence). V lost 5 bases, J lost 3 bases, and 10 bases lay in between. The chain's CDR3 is CASSPGLHYGYTF. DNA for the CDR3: TGTGCCAGCAGTCCCGGCCTGCACTATGGCTACACCTTC.

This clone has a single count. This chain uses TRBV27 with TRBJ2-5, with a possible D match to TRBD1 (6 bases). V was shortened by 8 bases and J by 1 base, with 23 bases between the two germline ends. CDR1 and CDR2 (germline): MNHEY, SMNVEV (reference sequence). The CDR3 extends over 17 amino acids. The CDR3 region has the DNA TGTGCCAGCTCTCATCTCGGGACACAACGTTTCCAAGAGACCCAGTACTTC. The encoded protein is CASSHLGTQRFQETQYF.

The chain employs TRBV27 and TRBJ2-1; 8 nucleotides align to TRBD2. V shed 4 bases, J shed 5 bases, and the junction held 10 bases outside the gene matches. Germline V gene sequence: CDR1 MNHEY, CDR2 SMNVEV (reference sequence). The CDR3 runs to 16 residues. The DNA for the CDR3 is TGTGCCAGCAGTTCCTACGACGGGAGGGGGAACAATGAGCAGTTCTTC. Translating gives CASSSYDGRGNNEQFF.

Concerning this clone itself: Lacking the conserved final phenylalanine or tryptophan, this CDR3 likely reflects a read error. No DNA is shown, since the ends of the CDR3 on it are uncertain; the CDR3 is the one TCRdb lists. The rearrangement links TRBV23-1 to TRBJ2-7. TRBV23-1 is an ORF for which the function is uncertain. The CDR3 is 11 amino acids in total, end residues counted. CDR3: CASGRTVRVPL.

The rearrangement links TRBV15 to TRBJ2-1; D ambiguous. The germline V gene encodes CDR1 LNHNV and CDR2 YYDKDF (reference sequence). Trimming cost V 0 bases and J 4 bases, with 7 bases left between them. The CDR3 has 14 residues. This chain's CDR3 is CATSRDARYNEQFF. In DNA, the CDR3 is TGTGCCACCAGCAGAGATGCCAGATACAATGAGCAGTTCTTC.

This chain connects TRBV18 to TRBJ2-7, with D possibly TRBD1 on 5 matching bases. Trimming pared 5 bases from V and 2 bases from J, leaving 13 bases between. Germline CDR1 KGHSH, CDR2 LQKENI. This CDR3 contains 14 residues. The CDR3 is CASSSTTETYEQYF. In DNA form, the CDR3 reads TGTGCCAGCTCATCGACGACAGAAACCTACGAGCAGTACTTC. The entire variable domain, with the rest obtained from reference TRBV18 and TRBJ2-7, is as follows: NAGVMQNPRHLVRRRGQEARLRCSPMKGHSHVYWYRQLPEEGLKFMVYLQKENIIDESGMPKERFSAEFPKEGPSILRIQQVVRGDSAAYFCASSSTTETYEQYFGPGTRLTVT.

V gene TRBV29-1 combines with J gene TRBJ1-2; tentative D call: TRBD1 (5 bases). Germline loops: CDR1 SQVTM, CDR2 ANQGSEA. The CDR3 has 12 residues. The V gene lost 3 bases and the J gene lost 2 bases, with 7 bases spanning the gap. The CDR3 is CSVEGENYGYTF. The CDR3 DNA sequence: TGCAGCGTTGAGGGGGAAAACTATGGCTACACCTTC. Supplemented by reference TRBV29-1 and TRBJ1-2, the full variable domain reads SAVISQKPSRDICQRGTSLTIQCQVDSQVTMMFWYRQQPGQSLTLIATANQGSEATYESGFVIDKFPISRPNLTFSTLTVSNMSPEDSSIYLCSVEGENYGYTFGSGTRLTVV.

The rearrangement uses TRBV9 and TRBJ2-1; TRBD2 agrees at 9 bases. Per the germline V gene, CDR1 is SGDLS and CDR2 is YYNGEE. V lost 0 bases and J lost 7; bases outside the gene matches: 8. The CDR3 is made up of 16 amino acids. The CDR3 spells CASSVVPSGALNEQFF. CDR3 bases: TGTGCCAGCAGCGTAGTACCTAGCGGGGCCCTAAATGAGCAGTTCTTC.

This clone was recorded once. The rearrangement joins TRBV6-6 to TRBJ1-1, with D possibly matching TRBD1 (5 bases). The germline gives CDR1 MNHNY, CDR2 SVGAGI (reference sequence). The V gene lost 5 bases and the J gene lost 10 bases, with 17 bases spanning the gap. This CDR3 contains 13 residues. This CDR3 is CASSPDLARGAFF. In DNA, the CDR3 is TGTGCCAGCAGTCCGGACTTAGCTAGGGGAGCTTTCTTT.

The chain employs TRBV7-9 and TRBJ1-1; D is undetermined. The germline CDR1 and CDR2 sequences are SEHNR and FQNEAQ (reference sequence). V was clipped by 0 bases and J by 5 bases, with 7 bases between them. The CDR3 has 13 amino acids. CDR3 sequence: CASSLAQDTEAFF. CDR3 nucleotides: TGTGCCAGCAGCTTAGCGCAGGATACTGAAGCTTTCTTT.

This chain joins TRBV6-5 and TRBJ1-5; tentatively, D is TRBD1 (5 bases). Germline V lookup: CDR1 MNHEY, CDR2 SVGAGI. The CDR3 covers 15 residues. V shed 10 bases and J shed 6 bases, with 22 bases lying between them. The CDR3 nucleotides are TGTGCCACAAGAATCGGGGCAGTACCAATTCAGCCCCAGCATTTT. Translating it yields CATRIGAVPIQPQHF.

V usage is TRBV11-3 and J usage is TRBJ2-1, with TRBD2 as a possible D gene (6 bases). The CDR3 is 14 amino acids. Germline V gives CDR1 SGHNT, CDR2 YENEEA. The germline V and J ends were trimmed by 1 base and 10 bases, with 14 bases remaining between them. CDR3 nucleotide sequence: TGTGCCAGCAGCTTAGGGCCGGGGGTCGGGGAGCAGTTCTTC. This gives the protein CASSLGPGVGEQFF.

CDR3 amino acids: CASRVSGHPYNEQFF. Here the CDR3 DNA reads TGTGCCAGCAGGGTGTCGGGACACCCCTACAATGAGCAGTTCTTC. The chain links TRBV14 to TRBJ2-1, with D possibly being TRBD1 (6 bases). CDR1 is SGHDN, CDR2 FVKESK, per germline. V was cut by 6 bases and J by 2 bases, with 14 bases left in between. The CDR3 consists of 15 residues.

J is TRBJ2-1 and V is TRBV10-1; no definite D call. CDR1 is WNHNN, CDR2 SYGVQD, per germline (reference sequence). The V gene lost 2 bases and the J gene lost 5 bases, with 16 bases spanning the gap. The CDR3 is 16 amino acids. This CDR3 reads CASSEGLDFGNNEQFF. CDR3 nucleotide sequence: TGCGCCAGCAGTGAGGGGCTAGACTTTGGCAACAATGAGCAGTTCTTC.

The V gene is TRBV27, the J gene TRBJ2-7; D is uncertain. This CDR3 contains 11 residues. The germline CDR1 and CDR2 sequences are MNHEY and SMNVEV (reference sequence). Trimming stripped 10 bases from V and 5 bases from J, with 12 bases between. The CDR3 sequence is CATISRNEQYF. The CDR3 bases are TGTGCCACCATCTCGAGGAACGAGCAGTACTTC.

CDR3 amino acids: CASSGRASTDTQYF. Here the CDR3 DNA reads TGTGCCAGCAGCGGGAGGGCCAGCACAGATACGCAGTATTTT. This chain joins TRBV6-4 and TRBJ2-3, with 8 bases matching TRBD2. Unmatched junction bases numbered 2, after V lost 6 bases and J lost 0 bases. Germline CDR1 reads MRHNA; CDR2 reads SNTAGT. CDR3 length equals 14 residues.

In DNA, the CDR3 is TGTGCCAGCAGTTTTGGGGGGCCTAGCACAGATACGCAGTATTTT. It yields the protein CASSFGGPSTDTQYF. This rearrangement joins TRBV28 to TRBJ2-3; D may correspond to TRBD1 or TRBD2 (6 bases each). The CDR3 extends over 15 amino acids. Germline loops: CDR1 MDHEN, CDR2 SYDVKM. V was pared by 3 bases and J by 0 bases, with 10 bases between.

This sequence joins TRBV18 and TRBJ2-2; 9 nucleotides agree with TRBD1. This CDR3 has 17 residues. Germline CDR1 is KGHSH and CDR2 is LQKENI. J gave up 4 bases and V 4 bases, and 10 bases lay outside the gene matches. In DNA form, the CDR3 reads TGTGCCAGCTCACTTAATTTGGGACAGGGACCCACCGGGGAGCTGTTTTTT. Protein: CASSLNLGQGPTGELFF.

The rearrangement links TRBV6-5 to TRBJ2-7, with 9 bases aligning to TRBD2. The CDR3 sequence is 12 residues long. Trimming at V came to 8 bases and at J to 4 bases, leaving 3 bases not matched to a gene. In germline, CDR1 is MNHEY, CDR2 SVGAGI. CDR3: CASHAGGYEQYF. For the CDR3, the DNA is TGTGCCAGCCATGCGGGAGGGTACGAGCAGTACTTC.

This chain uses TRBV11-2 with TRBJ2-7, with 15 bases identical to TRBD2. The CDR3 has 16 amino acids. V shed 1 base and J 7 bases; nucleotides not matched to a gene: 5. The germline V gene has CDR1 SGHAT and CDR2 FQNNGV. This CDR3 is CASSLGTGTSGREQYF. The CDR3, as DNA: TGTGCCAGCAGCTTAGGAACTGGGACTAGCGGGAGGGAGCAGTACTTC.